This T cell receptor (beta chain) was recorded in a study of brain T cells in children with intractable seizures. Notes on the study in general: Pre- and post-surgery blood differed in depth, so pre-surgery absences may be undersampling. Only CDR3 sequence similarity suggested viral specificity, without known HCMV serostatus.

The repertoire was sequenced with immunoSEQ multiplex PCR; TCRdb's copy has only in-frame clones and lacks some. The sample has 80,000 or so clones, under 95% seen once. Surgery cases with the highest brain T cell transcript signatures were chosen for sequencing. Patients received at least one anti-epileptic drug before surgery. V lost 2 bases to trimming and J lost 5 bases, with 6 bases between them. The V gene's germline CDR1 is SEHNR and CDR2 FQNEAQ (reference sequence). The CDR3 contains 12 residues. In regard to this clone: Its matching antigen is unknown.

The sample here was peripheral blood, taken at surgery. This chain uses TRBV7-9 with TRBJ2-5; D remains unclear. The receptor comes from a girl aged 2 to 9 with Rasmussen encephalitis and intractable seizures. The CDR3 nucleotides are TGTGCCAGCAGCTTACGAACCGAGACCCAGTACTTC. The encoded protein is CASSLRTETQYF.